The source of this T cell receptor beta chain is a study of shared clonotypes between healthy human individuals. Germline CDR1 reads MDHEN; CDR2 reads SYDVKM. The CDR3 runs to 14 residues. The junction had 7 bases not matched to a gene; V was cut back by 3 bases and J by 9 bases. The naive CD8 population came from CD45RO-negative cells selected for CCR7, without terminally differentiated effector memory CD45RA+ cells. Using immunoSEQ multiplex PCR, the repertoire was profiled, and TCRdb retains in-frame clones only, with some absent. The sample has 600,000 or so clones, roughly 98% seen once; the top ten hold less than 0.35%.

The J gene is TRBJ2-1, the V gene TRBV28; 8 bases are a match to TRBD2. Sequenced: naive CD8+ T cells sorted from blood. The sequence was collected from a man aged 30-40 years in good health. CDR3 amino acids: CASSFWASGSEQFF. CDR3 DNA sequence: TGTGCCAGCAGTTTCTGGGCTAGCGGGTCTGAGCAGTTCTTC.